This record looks at one T cell receptor (beta chain) sequence and its context. Antigen: not known. This entry belongs to a study of CXCR3-negative and CXCR3-positive naive CD8 T cells. Findings and caveats of the study: The naive subsets expressed comparable surface CD5, and the authors inferred TCR strength from TRB CDR3 properties. Naive cells that were CXCR3-positive had more hydrophobic TRB CDR3s (compared with CXCR3-negative naive cells).

Germline CDR1 reads SGHDN; CDR2 reads FVKESK. CDR3 size: 15 residues. The method, 5' RACE with UMI labels, was used to prepare the TRB cDNA libraries. From the 5' RACE reads, TCRdb lists one entry per CDR3 protein and no DNA. The sample holds 150,000 or so distinct CDR3 sequences. Sequenced sample: naive CXCR3+ CD8+ T cells from blood. Described subset: CD45RO-CCR7+CD27+CD95- naive CD8+ T cells expressing CXCR3 (TNR3+). The sequence was collected from a human donor in good health. Some clones in this sample may be carry-over from other donors' samples. The genes are TRBV14 and TRBJ2-7; TCRdb outputs TRBD2, but without DNA this stays unchecked. This chain's CDR3 is CASSQVAGVFYEQYF.